One and the same sample provided the 25 T cell receptor beta chains below, sequenced in a study of blood T cells in healthy people across ages. The authors ran a second PCR of about 7 to 11 cycles using a sample-barcoded 5' primer and a J-beta primer mix. TCRdb independently ran MiXCR on the 5' RACE reads; one entry per CDR3 protein. The table includes hundreds of thousands of distinct CDR3 sequences, 49% detected once. Material: blood. These receptors were taken from a woman aged 60-75 years in good health.

This chain connects TRBV7-9 to TRBJ2-7; 7 bases are a match to TRBD1. Trimming took 6 bases from V and 1 from J; bases not matched to a gene: 9. Germline lookup yields CDR1 SEHNR and CDR2 FQNEAQ (reference sequence). This CDR3 is 15 amino acids long. CDR3 residues: CASRPAPGQSYEQYF. The CDR3 nucleotides read TGTGCCAGCAGACCCGCACCGGGACAGTCCTACGAGCAGTACTTC.

This chain uses TRBV18 with TRBJ1-1; perhaps TRBD1 as D (5 bases). The germline CDR1 and CDR2 sequences are KGHSH and LQKENI. V was clipped by 3 bases and J by 0 bases, with 11 bases between them. This CDR3 has 15 residues. The CDR3 region is CASSPAGTVNTEAFF. In DNA form, the CDR3 reads TGTGCCAGCTCACCTGCCGGGACGGTGAACACTGAAGCTTTCTTT.

In its sample, this clonotype was seen a few times. This chain uses TRBV15 with TRBJ2-3, with 9 nucleotides matching TRBD1. The CDR3 loop spans 15 amino acids. CDR1 is LNHNV and CDR2 is YYDKDF in the germline V gene (reference sequence). V lost 3 bases and J lost 5; bases outside the gene matches: 6. The DNA for the CDR3 is TGTGCCACCAGCAGCAGACAGGGGGTGGGAGATACGCAGTATTTT. Translating it yields CATSSRQGVGDTQYF.

The V and J genes are TRBV6-5 and TRBJ2-3, with 8 nucleotides matching TRBD2. The length of the CDR3 is 16 residues. V lost 6 bases and J lost 0; bases outside the gene matches: 8. The V gene's germline CDR1 is MNHEY and CDR2 SVGAGI. DNA for the CDR3: TGTGCCAGCAGCCGCGATCCTAGCGGGAGCACAGATACGCAGTATTTT. Its protein product is CASSRDPSGSTDTQYF.

As to this clonotype: This sequence may be a read error, since a much larger clone differs from it by one base. The V gene is TRBV29-1, the J gene TRBJ2-3, with D hard to call. The V gene's germline CDR1 is SQVTM and CDR2 ANQGSEA. V shed 7 bases and J shed 8 bases, with 13 bases lying between them. The CDR3 has 11 amino acids. CDR3 residues: CSANLHGTQYF. CDR3 bases: TGCAGCGCTAATCTCCACGGTACGCAGTATTTT.

This chain connects TRBV7-2 to TRBJ2-5; possible D gene TRBD1, 6 bases. Deletions cut 5 bases from V and 5 bases from J, with 18 bases between. Per germline, CDR1 SGHTA and CDR2 FQGNSA. The length of the CDR3 is 15 residues. The CDR3 nucleotides read TGTGCCAGCAGCCGAGGCACAGGGTTTTGGGAGACCCAGTACTTC. Translation: CASSRGTGFWETQYF.

V gene TRBV27 combines with J gene TRBJ2-2; D possibly corresponds to TRBD2 (5 bases). In germline, CDR1 is MNHEY, CDR2 SMNVEV (reference sequence). The CDR3 runs 13 residues. The CDR3 DNA reads TGTGCGGAGGCCGTGGGGAACACCGGGGAGCTGTTTTTT. Translating it yields CAEAVGNTGELFF.

This clonotype was picked up a small number of times. The V and J genes are TRBV5-1 and TRBJ2-1; D is undetermined. This CDR3 spans 15 amino acids. Germline V gene data show CDR1 as SGHRS and CDR2 as YFSETQ. Trimming took 0 bases from V and 3 from J, leaving 10 bases between them. In DNA form, the CDR3 reads TGCGCCAGCAGCTTGGTGCCGGGCCGCTACAATGAGCAGTTCTTC. It specifies CASSLVPGRYNEQFF.

The CDR3 coding sequence is TGTGCCAGCAGCTTTAGCGGGAGTGATGAGCAGTTCTTC. Translating it yields CASSFSGSDEQFF. The chain uses TRBV7-9 and TRBJ2-1; 9 bases align to TRBD2. The germline gives CDR1 SEHNR, CDR2 FQNEAQ (reference sequence). This CDR3 contains 13 residues. Trimming took 3 bases from V and 8 from J; bases not matched to a gene: 2.

The table lists this clonotype with a few counts. The chain has TRBV12-3 or TRBV12-4 and TRBJ2-3, with D unclear. The germline V and J ends were trimmed by 6 bases and 2 bases, with 15 bases remaining between them. The CDR3 has 15 amino acids. The CDR3 nucleotides are TGTGCCAGCAGCCTCGGACGAGCGAACACAGATACGCAGTATTTT. Translated, it gives CASSLGRANTDTQYF.

This chain connects TRBV6-2 or TRBV6-3 to TRBJ2-4, with 9 bases matching TRBD2. TRBJ2-5 matches the DNA end more closely, so the J call is doubtful. The germline CDR1 and CDR2 sequences are MNHEY and SVGEGT. This CDR3 comprises 15 residues. The CDR3: CASSYGGRGKETQYF. CDR3 DNA sequence: TGTGCCAGCAGTTACGGCGGGAGGGGAAAGGAGACCCAGTACTTC.

This clonotype was recorded at least ten times. The gene calls are TRBV7-9 and TRBJ2-7; tentative D call: TRBD2 (5 bases). The CDR3 has 13 amino acids. Between the trimmed V and J ends, which lost 6 bases and 0 bases, there was a span of 9 bases. Germline V lookup: CDR1 SEHNR, CDR2 FQNEAQ (reference sequence). Here the CDR3 DNA reads TGTGCCAGCAGGAGGGAGAGCTCCTACGAGCAGTACTTC. Its translation: CASRRESSYEQYF.

The rearrangement joins TRBV5-5 to TRBJ1-4, with a tentative D call TRBD1 (5 bases). The CDR3 spans 15 residues. Germline V CDR1 and CDR2: SGHKS, YYEKEE (reference sequence). The V end was cut by 3 bases, the J end by 5 bases, with 14 bases between. The CDR3 loop reads CASSSRQSKNEKLFF. CDR3 nucleotides: TGTGCCAGCAGCTCTCGACAGTCTAAGAATGAAAAACTGTTTTTT.

This chain connects TRBV4-2 to TRBJ2-2; 11 positions agree with TRBD1. The CDR3 runs to 16 residues. Germline trimming cut 3 bases from V and 5 bases from J; bases unmatched to any gene: 5. Per the germline V gene, CDR1 is LGHNA and CDR2 is YNFKEQ. CDR3 sequence (DNA): TGTGCCAGCAGCCACGGGACAGGGGGAGGTACCGGGGAGCTGTTTTTT. Translating gives CASSHGTGGGTGELFF.

The chain uses TRBV7-2 and TRBJ2-1; 11 bases map to TRBD2. Germline loops: CDR1 SGHTA, CDR2 FQGNSA. The CDR3 loop spans 17 amino acids. With 2 bases clipped from V and 2 bases from J, the junction kept 5 bases outside the gene matches. In DNA, the CDR3 is TGTGCCAGCAGCTTAAGGCTAGCGGGAGGACCCTACAATGAGCAGTTCTTC. This codes for CASSLRLAGGPYNEQFF.

This chain connects TRBV28 to TRBJ2-7, with D possibly being TRBD1 or TRBD2 (5 bases each). From germline, CDR1 is MDHEN and CDR2 SYDVKM. Trimming left V 6 bases short and J 3 bases short, with 15 bases between. This CDR3 has 14 residues. In DNA form, the CDR3 reads TGTGCCAGCAGGGGGCCGAGCGGCATCTACGAGCAGTACTTC. It encodes CASRGPSGIYEQYF.

The V and J genes are TRBV10-2 and TRBJ2-3; D is unresolved. Trimming stripped 6 bases from V and 6 bases from J, with 4 bases between. CDR3 length: 10 amino acids. Looked up from germline, CDR1 is WSHSY and CDR2 is SAAADI. In DNA form, the CDR3 reads TGCGCCAGCAGGAGGGATACGCAGTATTTT. Translated, it gives CASRRDTQYF.

The V and J genes are TRBV13 and TRBJ2-7; 9 positions match TRBD1. V dropped 4 bases and J dropped 5; count of bases not matched to a gene: 12. Per the germline V gene, CDR1 is PRHDT and CDR2 is FYEKMQ (reference sequence). This CDR3 has 16 amino acids. For the CDR3, the DNA is TGTGCCAGCAGCTCCTTGAATCGGGACAGGGAACACGAGCAGTACTTC. Protein sequence: CASSSLNRDREHEQYF.

This clonotype was counted between two and nine times. It is unclear where the CDR3 begins or ends on the DNA, so no DNA is shown, and the CDR3 is as TCRdb lists it. The CDR3 spells CAGTGGVGSGTF. The rearrangement uses TRBV28 and TRBJ1-2; TRBD1, the D gene given by the table, was not confirmed from the DNA. Germline assignment: CDR1 MDHEN and CDR2 SYDVKM. The CDR3 totals 12 residues, both ends included.

This chain joins TRBV7-2 and TRBJ2-5, with a weak D call TRBD2 (6 bases). Trimming shortened V by 1 base and J by 4 bases, and 13 bases separated the two germline ends. The CDR3 has 15 amino acids. Looked up from germline, CDR1 is SGHTA and CDR2 is FQGNSA. The CDR3 here is CASSLDYSGLETQYF. The CDR3 region has the DNA TGTGCCAGCAGCTTAGATTATAGCGGATTAGAGACCCAGTACTTC.

As concerns this clonotype: One end of the junction fails to match germline, which may point to a read error. This chain uses TRBV12-3 or TRBV12-4 with TRBJ2-5; perhaps D is TRBD1 or TRBD2 (6 bases each). This CDR3 has 15 residues. CDR3 nucleotide sequence: TGTGCCGGCAGTTTTCTCGCGGGGACACAAGAGACCCAGTACTTC. It translates to CAGSFLAGTQETQYF.

This clonotype appeared once. This chain connects TRBV7-3 to TRBJ1-1; no clear D gene. V lost 5 bases to trimming and J lost 8 bases, with 15 bases between them. Looked up from germline, CDR1 is SGHTA and CDR2 is FQGTGA. CDR3 length: 13 residues. CDR3 in amino acids: CASSPLGEGEAFF. CDR3 coding DNA: TGTGCCAGCAGCCCTCTGGGCGAAGGCGAAGCTTTCTTT.

V and J are TRBV5-1 and TRBJ2-3, with a tentative D call TRBD2 (6 bases). Trimming removed 0 bases from V and 2 bases from J, with 7 bases in between. Germline V gene data show CDR1 as SGHRS and CDR2 as YFSETQ. The length of the CDR3 is 14 residues. The CDR3 protein is CASSLGGTTDTQYF. Here the CDR3 DNA reads TGCGCCAGCAGCTTGGGCGGGACCACAGATACGCAGTATTTT.

The chain couples TRBV25-1 to TRBJ2-1, with a weak D call TRBD2 (7 bases). Trimming stripped 1 base from V and 7 bases from J, with 14 bases between. This CDR3 comprises 15 residues. Germline V gene data show CDR1 as MGHDK and CDR2 as SYGVNS. The CDR3 DNA follows: TGTGCCAGCAGTGAATCTCGGGGGGCGGGAAATGAGCAGTTCTTC. Translating gives CASSESRGAGNEQFF.

The chain recombines TRBV11-3 with TRBJ2-3; 8 positions match TRBD2. The CDR3 extends over 15 amino acids. The V segment lost 5 bases and the J segment 4 bases; nucleotides outside the gene matches: 8. The germline gives CDR1 SGHNT, CDR2 YENEEA. The CDR3 region is CASSPTSGYADTQYF. The CDR3 DNA reads TGTGCCAGCAGCCCAACTAGCGGCTACGCAGATACGCAGTATTTT.